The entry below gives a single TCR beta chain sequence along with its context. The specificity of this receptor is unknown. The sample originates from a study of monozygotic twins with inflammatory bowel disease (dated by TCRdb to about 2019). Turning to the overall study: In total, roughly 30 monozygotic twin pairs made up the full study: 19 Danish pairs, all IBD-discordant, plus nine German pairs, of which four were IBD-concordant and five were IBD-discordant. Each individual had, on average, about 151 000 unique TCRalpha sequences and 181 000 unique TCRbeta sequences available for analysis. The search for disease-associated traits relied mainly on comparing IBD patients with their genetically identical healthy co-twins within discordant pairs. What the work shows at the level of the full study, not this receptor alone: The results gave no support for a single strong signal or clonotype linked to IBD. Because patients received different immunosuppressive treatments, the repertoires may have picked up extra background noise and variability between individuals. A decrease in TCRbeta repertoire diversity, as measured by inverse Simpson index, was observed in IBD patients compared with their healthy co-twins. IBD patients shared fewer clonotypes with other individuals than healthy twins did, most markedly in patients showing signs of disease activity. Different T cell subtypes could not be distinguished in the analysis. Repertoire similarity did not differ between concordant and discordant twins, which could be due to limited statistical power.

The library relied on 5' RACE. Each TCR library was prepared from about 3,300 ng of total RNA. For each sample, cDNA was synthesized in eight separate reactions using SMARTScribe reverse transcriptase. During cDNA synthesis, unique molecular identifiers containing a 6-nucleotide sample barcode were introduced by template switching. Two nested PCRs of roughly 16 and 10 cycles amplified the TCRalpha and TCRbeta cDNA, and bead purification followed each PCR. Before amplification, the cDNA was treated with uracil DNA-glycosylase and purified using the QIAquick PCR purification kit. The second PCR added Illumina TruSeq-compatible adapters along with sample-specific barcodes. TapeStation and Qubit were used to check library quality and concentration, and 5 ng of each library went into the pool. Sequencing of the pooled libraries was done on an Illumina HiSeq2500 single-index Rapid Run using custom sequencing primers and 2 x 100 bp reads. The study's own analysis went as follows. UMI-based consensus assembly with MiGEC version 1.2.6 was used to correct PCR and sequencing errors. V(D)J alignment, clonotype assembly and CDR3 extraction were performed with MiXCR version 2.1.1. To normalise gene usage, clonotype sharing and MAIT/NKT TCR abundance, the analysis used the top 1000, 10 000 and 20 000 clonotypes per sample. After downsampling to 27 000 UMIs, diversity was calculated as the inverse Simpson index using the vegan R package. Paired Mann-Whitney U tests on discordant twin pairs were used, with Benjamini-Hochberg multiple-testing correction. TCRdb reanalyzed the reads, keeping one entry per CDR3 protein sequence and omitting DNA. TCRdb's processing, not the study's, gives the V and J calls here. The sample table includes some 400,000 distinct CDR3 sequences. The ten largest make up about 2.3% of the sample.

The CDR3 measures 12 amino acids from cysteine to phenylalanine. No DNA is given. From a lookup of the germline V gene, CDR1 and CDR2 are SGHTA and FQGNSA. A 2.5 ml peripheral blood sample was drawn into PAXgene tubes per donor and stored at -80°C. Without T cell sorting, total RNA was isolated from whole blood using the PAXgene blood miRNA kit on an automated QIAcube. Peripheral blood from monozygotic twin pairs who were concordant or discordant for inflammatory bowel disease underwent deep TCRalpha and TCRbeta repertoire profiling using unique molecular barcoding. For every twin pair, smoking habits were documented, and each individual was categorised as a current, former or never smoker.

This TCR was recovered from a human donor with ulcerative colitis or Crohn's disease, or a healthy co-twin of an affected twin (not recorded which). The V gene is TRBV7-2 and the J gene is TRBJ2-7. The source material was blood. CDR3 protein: CASKTPSYEQYF. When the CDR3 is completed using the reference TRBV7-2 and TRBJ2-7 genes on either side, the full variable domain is GAGVSQSPSNKVTEKGKDVELRCDPISGHTALYWYRQSLGQGLEFLIYFQGNSAPDKSGLPSDRFSAERTGGSVSTLTIQRTQQEDSAVYLCASKTPSYEQYFGPGTRLTVT.